One and the same sample provided the 27 T cell receptor beta chains below, sequenced in a study of blood T cell repertoires in COVID-19. Using immunoSEQ multiplex PCR, the repertoire was profiled, and TCRdb retains in-frame clones only, with some absent. The data hold 250,000 to 300,000 clones, with about 90% observed a single time. The sample was PBMCs or T cells enriched from blood (not recorded which). Every receptor here comes from a human donor in a cohort exposed to, infected with or recovered from COVID-19 (not recorded which). The donor label of this sample is uncertain.

The genes are TRBV10-3 and TRBJ1-1; no definite D call. Trimming removed 6 bases from V and 1 base from J, with 9 bases in between. The CDR3 consists of 13 residues. Germline lookup yields CDR1 ENHRY and CDR2 SYGVKD. The CDR3 loop is CAISTGGNTEAFF. CDR3 DNA sequence: TGTGCCATCAGCACGGGTGGGAACACTGAAGCTTTCTTT.

The rearrangement uses TRBV19 and TRBJ1-2, with TRBD1 matching over 9 bases. With V trimmed by 8 bases and J by 5 bases, 18 bases remained unmatched. The CDR3 loop spans 17 amino acids. CDR1 is LNHDA and CDR2 is SQIVND in the germline V gene (reference sequence). CDR3 DNA: TGTGCCAGTTGGGGGCATACAGAAGGACAGGGGCAATATGGCTACACCTTC. Translating gives CASWGHTEGQGQYGYTF.

The rearrangement joins TRBV25-1 to TRBJ1-4; D possibly corresponds to TRBD1 (6 bases). The CDR3 runs to 16 residues. Trimming removed 0 bases from V and 8 bases from J, with 16 bases in between. The germline CDR1 and CDR2 sequences are MGHDK and SYGVNS. Here the CDR3 reads CASSEYIGGAREKLFF. CDR3 nucleotide sequence: TGTGCCAGCAGTGAATACATCGGGGGGGCTAGAGAAAAACTGTTTTTT.

This clone has just a few counts. The V call is TRBV27, the J call TRBJ1-2; no clear D. The germline CDR1 and CDR2 sequences are MNHEY and SMNVEV (reference sequence). Trimming shortened V by 8 bases and J by 3 bases, and 16 bases separated the two germline ends. The CDR3 contains 14 residues. The chain's CDR3 is CASRDMYSDYGYTF. The CDR3, as DNA: TGTGCCAGCCGAGACATGTATTCGGACTATGGCTACACCTTC.

This clone was seen a single time. The chain recombines TRBV2 with TRBJ1-5; D gene unclear. CDR3 length: 14 amino acids. Germline CDR1 is SNHLY and CDR2 is FYNNEI. Trimming pared 8 bases from V and 2 bases from J, leaving 13 bases between. The CDR3 coding sequence is TGTGCCAGCCAGAGGGCTTGGGGCAATCAGCCCCAGCATTTT. This encodes CASQRAWGNQPQHF. Combining the CDR3 with reference TRBV2 and TRBJ1-5 gives the whole variable domain EPEVTQTPSHQVTQMGQEVILRCVPISNHLYFYWYRQILGQKVEFLVSFYNNEISEKSEIFDDQFSVERPDGSNFTLKIRSTKLEDSAMYFCASQRAWGNQPQHFGDGTRLSIL.

The chain uses TRBV19 and TRBJ2-2, with 9 bases matching TRBD1. The CDR3 loop spans 17 amino acids. J lost 6 bases, V lost 6 bases, and 14 bases had no gene match. Per germline, CDR1 LNHDA and CDR2 SQIVND (reference sequence). CDR3: CASSLQGASSWSGELFF. The CDR3 nucleotides are TGTGCCAGTAGCCTACAGGGGGCCTCATCTTGGTCCGGGGAGCTGTTTTTT.

V gene TRBV5-6 combines with J gene TRBJ1-3; TRBD1 matches 8 bases. The J segment lost 0 bases and the V segment lost 3 bases, leaving 2 bases of the junction unmatched. There are 15 residues in the CDR3. Germline lookup yields CDR1 SGHDT and CDR2 YYEEEE. The CDR3 loop reads CASSSGQASGNTIYF. The CDR3 coding sequence is TGTGCCAGCAGCTCGGGACAGGCCTCTGGAAACACCATATATTTT.

A few counts support this clone. The chain couples TRBV3-1 (or the pseudogene TRBV3-2) to TRBJ2-7; 11 positions match TRBD1. The CDR3 runs to 14 residues. Trimming removed 3 bases from V and 6 bases from J; junction bases left unmatched: 4. CDR1 and CDR2 from the germline V gene are LGHDT and YNNKEL (reference sequence). CDR3 in DNA: TGTGCCAGCAGCCAGGGACAGGGGGTAAGCGAGCAGTACTTC. Translation: CASSQGQGVSEQYF.

The chain combines TRBV25-1 with TRBJ1-5; unclear D gene. The CDR3 consists of 14 residues. Trimming took off 1 base at V and 8 bases at J, with 12 bases between the two ends. Germline V CDR1 and CDR2: MGHDK, SYGVNS. CDR3 bases: TGTGCCAGCAGTGAATTGGGGAGGTTTAAGCCCCAGCATTTT. Protein product: CASSELGRFKPQHF.

For the CDR3, the DNA is TGTGCCAGCAGTGGCGGACAGGGGGCACGGGAGCAGTACTTC. Protein: CASSGGQGAREQYF. The chain combines TRBV28 with TRBJ2-7; 11 bases align to TRBD1. The CDR3 runs to 14 residues. J gave up 7 bases and V 5 bases, and 7 bases lay outside the gene matches. Looked up from germline, CDR1 is MDHEN and CDR2 is SYDVKM.

The chain combines TRBV10-1 with TRBJ2-5, with 9 bases that match TRBD2. The CDR3 spans 17 residues. V lost 0 bases and J lost 3; bases outside the gene matches: 8. Germline CDR1 reads WNHNN; CDR2 reads SYGVQD (reference sequence). CDR3 sequence (DNA): TGCGCCAGCAGTGAGTCGTGCAGCGGGGGGCTTAAAGAGACCCAGTACTTC. Translating it yields CASSESCSGGLKETQYF.

The CDR3 bases are TGTGCCAGCAGTTCCGTGGGACAGTTGTATGGCTACACCTTC. Translating gives CASSSVGQLYGYTF. V gene TRBV6-5 combines with J gene TRBJ1-2; the match to TRBD1 covers 7 bases. After removal of 4 bases from V and 5 bases from J, the junction contained 7 bases not matched to a gene. The CDR3 has 14 residues. Germline CDR1 is MNHEY and CDR2 is SVGAGI.

The chain joins TRBV7-9 to TRBJ2-1, with 14 bases that match TRBD2. This CDR3 has 19 amino acids. The germline gives CDR1 SEHNR, CDR2 FQNEAQ (reference sequence). The V gene end was trimmed by 4 bases and the J gene end by 0 bases; junction bases not matched to a gene: 8. CDR3 nucleotides: TGTGCCAGCAGCTCTGGGACTAGCGGGGGAATTAGCTCCTACAATGAGCAGTTCTTC. Its protein is CASSSGTSGGISSYNEQFF.

This chain links TRBV4-1 with TRBJ2-1, with TRBD2 matching over 11 bases. The germline V gene encodes CDR1 MGHRA and CDR2 YSYEKL. J was trimmed by 5 bases and V by 6 bases; bases with no gene match: 3. The CDR3 loop spans 14 amino acids. CDR3 in amino acids: CASSRLAGNNEQFF. The CDR3 coding sequence is TGCGCCAGCAGTCGACTAGCGGGGAACAATGAGCAGTTCTTC.

The genes are TRBV7-9 and TRBJ1-2; 7 bases map to TRBD1. The CDR3 contains 13 residues. Germline CDR1 reads SEHNR; CDR2 reads FQNEAQ (reference sequence). Trimming at V came to 3 bases and at J to 3 bases, leaving 1 base not matched to a gene. The CDR3, as DNA: TGTGCCAGCAGCTTTACAGGGGACTATGGCTACACCTTC. As protein: CASSFTGDYGYTF.

This rearrangement joins TRBV3-1 (or the pseudogene TRBV3-2) to TRBJ2-2; D possibly corresponds to TRBD1 (6 bases). Germline CDR1 LGHDT, CDR2 YNNKEL (reference sequence). The CDR3 is 13 amino acids. V was cut by 6 bases and J by 5 bases, with 10 bases left in between. CDR3 amino acids: CASRPTGTGELFF. The CDR3 DNA reads as TGTGCCAGCAGACCCACAGGGACCGGGGAGCTGTTTTTT.

This chain uses TRBV30 with TRBJ2-5; weak D call: TRBD2 (7 bases). Per germline, CDR1 GTSNPN and CDR2 SVGIG (reference sequence). The CDR3 extends over 18 amino acids. The V gene lost 3 bases and the J gene lost 3 bases, with 26 bases spanning the gap. This CDR3 reads CAWRVRAGASGSEETQYF. The CDR3 nucleotides are TGTGCCTGGAGGGTCCGGGCAGGGGCTAGCGGATCCGAAGAGACCCAGTACTTC.

This chain joins TRBV5-1 and TRBJ2-3; D possibly corresponds to TRBD2 (5 bases). V lost 1 base and J 6 bases, leaving 12 bases between the germline ends. Germline CDR1 reads SGHRS; CDR2 reads YFSETQ. The CDR3 length is 14 residues. CDR3 nucleotides: TGCGCCAGCAGCTTGTCCGCGGGTCGGGATACGCAGTATTTT. Translation: CASSLSAGRDTQYF.

This clone showed up just once. V and J are TRBV27 and TRBJ2-3; D uncertain. CDR3 length equals 13 residues. Trimming removed 5 bases at V and 3 bases at J, with 9 bases between. Germline V gene data show CDR1 as MNHEY and CDR2 as SMNVEV (reference sequence). CDR3 loop: CASSPTRTDTQYF. The CDR3 DNA is TGTGCCAGCAGTCCCACCAGGACAGATACGCAGTATTTT.

The chain uses TRBV19 and TRBJ2-3; tentatively, D is TRBD2 (6 bases). CDR3 length equals 19 residues. V gave up 4 bases and J gave up 1 base, with 24 bases separating them. Germline CDR1 reads LNHDA; CDR2 reads SQIVND (reference sequence). Here the CDR3 DNA reads TGTGCCAGTAGTACCCCCCCTAGGCTGTGGGGAGGAGGCACAGATACGCAGTATTTT. It specifies CASSTPPRLWGGGTDTQYF.

The chain has TRBV4-2 and TRBJ2-6; possible D gene TRBD2, 6 bases. Trimming removed 4 bases at V and 2 bases at J, with 12 bases between. This CDR3 is 16 amino acids long. Per germline, CDR1 LGHNA and CDR2 YNFKEQ. Written as DNA, the CDR3 is TGTGCCAGCAGCCCCAGGAGGGGCACTGGGGCCAACGTCCTGACTTTC. This encodes CASSPRRGTGANVLTF.

The rearrangement uses TRBV24-1 and TRBJ1-5, with 11 bases aligning to TRBD1. CDR3 length: 16 residues. In germline, CDR1 is KGHDR, CDR2 SFDVKD. Trimming cost V 3 bases and J 9 bases; bases outside gene matches: 9. The CDR3 nucleotides read TGTGCCACCAGTGATACAAGGACAGGGGGCCCCAGGCCCCAGCATTTT. It specifies CATSDTRTGGPRPQHF.

The V gene is TRBV7-9, the J gene TRBJ1-2; D gene ambiguous. V gave up 2 bases and J gave up 8 bases, with 15 bases separating them. CDR1 and CDR2 from the germline V gene are SEHNR and FQNEAQ (reference sequence). CDR3 length equals 14 residues. The CDR3 region is CASSLNTFSGGYTF. Written as DNA, the CDR3 is TGTGCCAGCAGCTTAAATACCTTTTCGGGGGGCTACACCTTC.

V is TRBV6-4 and J is TRBJ1-2; 7 bases align to TRBD1. V lost 5 bases and J lost 2; bases outside the gene matches: 2. The CDR3 runs to 13 residues. Germline V gene lookup returns CDR1 MRHNA and CDR2 SNTAGT. The CDR3 DNA follows: TGTGCCAGCAGTCCGGGACAGAACTATGGCTACACCTTC. Translating it yields CASSPGQNYGYTF.

This clone has a handful of counts. This sequence joins TRBV24-1 and TRBJ2-2; 7 bases line up with TRBD1. The junction had 3 bases not matched to a gene; V was cut back by 3 bases and J by 3 bases. CDR1 is KGHDR, CDR2 SFDVKD, per germline. This CDR3 has 15 amino acids. Here the CDR3 DNA reads TGTGCCACCAGTGATGAGGGGGCGCACACCGGGGAGCTGTTTTTT. Encoded protein: CATSDEGAHTGELFF.

V and J are TRBV6-1 and TRBJ2-3, with D tentatively TRBD2 (7 bases). The CDR3 has 16 amino acids. V was cut by 2 bases and J by 5 bases, with 17 bases left in between. CDR1 and CDR2 (germline): MNHNS, SASEGT. In DNA form, the CDR3 reads TGTGCCAGCAGTGAAAGGGGGGGCGCAGGAGAAGATACGCAGTATTTT. It translates to CASSERGGAGEDTQYF.

This clone was observed a single time. The chain is built from TRBV19 and TRBJ1-3, with TRBD1 identical over 7 bases. Germline V lookup: CDR1 LNHDA, CDR2 SQIVND (reference sequence). The trim removed 4 bases at V and 3 bases at J, leaving 6 bases unmatched. The CDR3 runs 15 residues. The CDR3 sequence is CASSTSGTVGNTIYF. DNA for the CDR3: TGTGCCAGTAGTACATCCGGGACAGTTGGAAACACCATATATTTT.